This T cell receptor beta chain was identified during a study of cytomegalovirus exposure and HLA in healthy donors. Study-wide findings and caveats: Listed as cytomegalovirus-associated were 150 to 200 TCR beta chains. Cytomegalovirus status was reportedly diagnosed by the classifier with high sensitivity and specificity. Sequencing probably produced one cluster of sequence variants that were highly shared.

The CDR3 runs 14 residues. Trimming pared 4 bases from V and 1 base from J, leaving 10 bases between. The germline V gene encodes CDR1 MGHRA and CDR2 YSYEKL. With 60 Vbeta and 13 Jbeta primers, the PCR was carried out. The assay was immunoSEQ multiplex PCR, and TCRdb's table has in-frame clones only and misses some. Of roughly 100,000 clones in the sample, roughly 63% were seen once. For this clone: The target antigen is unknown.

Sequencing was carried out using PBMCs. J is TRBJ1-1 and V is TRBV4-1; D might be TRBD1 (5 bases). The TCR comes from a woman in her forties or fifties in good health and CMV-seropositive. Here the CDR3 DNA reads TGCGCCAGCAGCCCCGGGGGAAAGAACACTGAAGCTTTCTTT. Translating it yields CASSPGGKNTEAFF.